The 21 T cell receptor beta chains below come from one sample, sequenced in a study of blood T cell repertoires in COVID-19. TCRdb's copy holds only in-frame clones and misses some; the assay was immunoSEQ multiplex PCR. The profile covers about 200,000 clones, with roughly nine tenths appearing a single time and more than 0.7% taken by the ten largest. Sequenced sample: peripheral blood. All receptors come from a woman aged 70-85 years with acute or convalescent COVID-19.

The gene calls are TRBV18 and TRBJ2-3; D unresolved. Trimming left V 2 bases short and J 3 bases short, with 6 bases between. CDR1 and CDR2 from the germline V gene are KGHSH and LQKENI. This CDR3 region has 13 residues. The CDR3 DNA is TGTGCCAGCTCACCATATTCGACAGATACGCAGTATTTT. It codes for CASSPYSTDTQYF.

The chain has TRBV15 and TRBJ1-3; D is undetermined. Trimming removed 1 base from V and 0 bases from J, with 7 bases in between. In germline, CDR1 is LNHNV, CDR2 YYDKDF (reference sequence). The CDR3 sequence is 15 residues long. CDR3 bases: TGTGCCACCAGCAGAGGAGTGTCCTCTGGAAACACCATATATTTT. This gives the protein CATSRGVSSGNTIYF.

V usage is TRBV15 and J usage is TRBJ1-6; tentative D call: TRBD1 (6 bases). V lost 5 bases to trimming and J lost 14 bases, with 22 bases between them. CDR1 and CDR2 from the germline V gene are LNHNV and YYDKDF (reference sequence). The CDR3 consists of 15 residues. CDR3 DNA: TGTGCCACCAGCTCCGAGACCGGACAGCTAAGGACCCTCCACTTT. Translating gives CATSSETGQLRTLHF. Drawing the rest from reference TRBV15 and TRBJ1-6, the complete variable domain is DAMVIQNPRYQVTQFGKPVTLSCSQTLNHNVMYWYQQKSSQAPKLLFHYYDKDFNNEADTPDNFQSRRPNTSFCFLDIRSPGLGDTAMYLCATSSETGQLRTLHFGNGTRLTVT.

The chain employs TRBV18 and TRBJ1-1, with D maybe TRBD1 (5 bases). The germline gives CDR1 KGHSH, CDR2 LQKENI. Trimming removed 3 bases from V and 2 bases from J, with 13 bases in between. The CDR3 has 15 amino acids. For the CDR3, the DNA is TGTGCCAGCTCACCCTTCTCAGGGCCCAACACTGAAGCTTTCTTT. Protein sequence: CASSPFSGPNTEAFF.

This chain joins TRBV5-4 and TRBJ2-3; TRBD1 might be the D (6 bases). V was trimmed by 5 bases and J by 5 bases, leaving 27 bases between them. The CDR3 is 18 amino acids. Germline-derived CDR1 and CDR2 are SGHNT and YYREEE (reference sequence). Here the CDR3 reads CASRPHTRGVGDEDTQYF. In nucleotides, the CDR3 is TGTGCCAGCAGGCCTCATACCAGGGGAGTGGGGGACGAAGATACGCAGTATTTT.

The chain is built from TRBV9 and TRBJ2-2; TRBD1 is a possible D gene (6 bases). The V and J ends lost 4 bases and 2 bases respectively, with 21 bases between them. CDR3 size: 18 residues. CDR1 and CDR2 from the germline V gene are SGDLS and YYNGEE. CDR3 amino acids: CASSPREGMTGNTGELFF. The CDR3 DNA reads TGTGCCAGCAGCCCCCGCGAGGGGATGACAGGAAACACCGGGGAGCTGTTTTTT.

The chain carries TRBV7-2 and TRBJ1-2; 9 nucleotides align to TRBD1. J lost 2 bases, V lost 4 bases, and 2 bases had no gene match. Germline assignment: CDR1 SGHTA and CDR2 FQGNSA. The CDR3 has 14 residues. For the CDR3, the DNA is TGTGCCAGCAGCTCCGGACAGGGGAACTATGGCTACACCTTC. Its translation: CASSSGQGNYGYTF.

The chain is built from TRBV2 and TRBJ2-7; 8 bases match TRBD1. After removal of 6 bases from V and 3 bases from J, the junction contained 10 bases not matched to a gene. This CDR3 contains 15 residues. Germline assignment: CDR1 SNHLY and CDR2 FYNNEI. The CDR3 is CASSGTGPTNYEQYF. CDR3 nucleotide sequence: TGTGCCAGCAGCGGGACAGGCCCAACCAACTACGAGCAGTACTTC.

The chain joins TRBV12-3 or TRBV12-4 to TRBJ2-5, with D possibly matching TRBD2 (5 bases). V was trimmed by 4 bases and J by 4 bases, leaving 10 bases between them. The CDR3 covers 13 residues. Here the CDR3 reads CASSWRKIETQYF. As DNA, the CDR3 is TGTGCCAGCAGTTGGAGGAAGATAGAGACCCAGTACTTC.

The J gene is TRBJ2-7, the V gene TRBV7-2; 7 nucleotides align to TRBD2. The CDR3 has 17 amino acids. Trimming at V came to 1 base and at J to 7 bases, leaving 16 bases not matched to a gene. Germline-derived CDR1 and CDR2 are SGHTA and FQGNSA. Here the CDR3 reads CASSLVTGGGGLLEQYF. The CDR3 nucleotides read TGTGCCAGCAGCTTAGTAACGGGAGGAGGAGGACTACTTGAGCAGTACTTC.

This sequence joins TRBV27 and TRBJ2-3; the D gene is possibly TRBD1 (6 bases). Germline CDR1 is MNHEY and CDR2 is SMNVEV (reference sequence). Trimming cost V 4 bases and J 5 bases, with 13 bases left between them. The CDR3 runs 14 residues. The CDR3 coding sequence is TGTGCCAGCAGTTCCCGACAGGTAGGAGATACGCAGTATTTT. This sequence encodes CASSSRQVGDTQYF.

This clone has only one observation. The chain uses TRBV5-1 and TRBJ2-7; perhaps TRBD1 as D (6 bases). The CDR3 covers 14 residues. Trimming removed 6 bases at V and 3 bases at J, with 16 bases between. CDR1 SGHRS and CDR2 YFSETQ come from the germline V gene. DNA for the CDR3: TGCGCCAGCACTGAACAGGGATCTTTCTACGAGCAGTACTTC. Protein product: CASTEQGSFYEQYF.

V and J are TRBV7-9 and TRBJ2-1; D unresolved. The germline V gene has CDR1 SEHNR and CDR2 FQNEAQ (reference sequence). This CDR3 comprises 11 residues. V lost 7 bases to trimming and J lost 10 bases, with 11 bases between them. CDR3 in DNA: TGTGCCAGCACCGTGGAGCACGAGCAGTTCTTC. Its protein product is CASTVEHEQFF.

The chain combines TRBV27 with TRBJ1-2; 7 bases agree with TRBD1. V lost 3 bases to trimming and J lost 0 bases; unmatched junction nucleotides: 4. CDR3 length equals 15 residues. CDR1 is MNHEY and CDR2 is SMNVEV in the germline V gene (reference sequence). CDR3 sequence (DNA): TGTGCCAGCAGTTTTATAGGGGGCCCTAACTATGGCTACACCTTC. Protein sequence: CASSFIGGPNYGYTF.

The chain combines TRBV10-3 with TRBJ1-2, with D possibly matching TRBD1 (6 bases). Trimming shortened V by 2 bases and J by 4 bases, and 11 bases separated the two germline ends. In germline, CDR1 is ENHRY, CDR2 SYGVKD. The CDR3 is made up of 14 amino acids. This CDR3 is CAISEMEGGYGYTF. As DNA, the CDR3 is TGTGCCATCAGTGAGATGGAAGGGGGCTATGGCTACACCTTC.

The chain employs TRBV5-1 and TRBJ1-1; tentative D call: TRBD1 (5 bases). CDR3 length equals 14 residues. V gave up 6 bases and J gave up 6 bases, with 18 bases separating them. Per the germline V gene, CDR1 is SGHRS and CDR2 is YFSETQ. This CDR3 reads CASTSLYRIAEAFF. Here the CDR3 DNA reads TGCGCCAGCACCTCGCTCTACAGGATCGCTGAAGCTTTCTTT.

V usage is TRBV12-5 and J usage is TRBJ1-3; TRBD1 agrees at 7 bases. V trimming: 6 bases; J trimming: 2 bases; junction bases outside the gene matches: 4. Looked up from germline, CDR1 is LGHNT and CDR2 is FRNRAP. The length of the CDR3 is 14 residues. The CDR3 here is CASGLTGTGNTIYF. The CDR3 bases are TGTGCTAGTGGCCTGACAGGGACTGGAAACACCATATATTTT.

The V gene is TRBV9, the J gene TRBJ2-1, with 9 bases that match TRBD1. V lost 4 bases and J lost 7; bases outside the gene matches: 6. The CDR3 contains 14 residues. Per germline, CDR1 SGDLS and CDR2 YYNGEE. CDR3 in DNA: TGTGCCAGCAGCCTACCGGGACAGGGAAATGAGCAGTTCTTC. Its protein is CASSLPGQGNEQFF.

The V and J genes are TRBV7-9 and TRBJ1-4; 8 bases agree with TRBD1. The germline gives CDR1 SEHNR, CDR2 FQNEAQ (reference sequence). After removal of 3 bases from V and 8 bases from J, the junction contained 8 bases not matched to a gene. There are 15 residues in the CDR3. The CDR3 DNA follows: TGTGCCAGCAGCTTTAGCACAGGGGGAGGAGAAAAACTGTTTTTT. Translated: CASSFSTGGGEKLFF. Supplemented by reference TRBV7-9 and TRBJ1-4, the full variable domain reads DTGVSQNPRHKITKRGQNVTFRCDPISEHNRLYWYRQTLGQGPEFLTYFQNEAQLEKSRLLSDRFSAERPKGSFSTLEIQRTEQGDSAMYLCASSFSTGGGEKLFFGSGTQLSVL.

The rearrangement joins TRBV5-1 to TRBJ2-1, with TRBD2 matching 15 bases. The trim removed 3 bases at V and 5 bases at J, leaving 9 bases unmatched. The length of the CDR3 is 18 residues. Germline assignment: CDR1 SGHRS and CDR2 YFSETQ. Written as DNA, the CDR3 is TGCGCCAGCAGCTACGGACTAGCGGGAGGGTTAAGGAACAATGAGCAGTTCTTC. Amino acids: CASSYGLAGGLRNNEQFF.

The chain has TRBV28 and TRBJ2-4; 8 bases map to TRBD1. The germline V gene has CDR1 MDHEN and CDR2 SYDVKM. CDR3 size: 15 residues. V shed 4 bases, J shed 8 bases, and the junction held 10 bases outside the gene matches. The CDR3 reads CASSSLGQGQDIQYF. CDR3 DNA: TGTGCCAGCAGTTCCCTCGGGCAGGGACAGGACATTCAGTACTTC.